This TCR beta chain was captured by sequencing in a study of shared clonotypes between healthy human individuals. Notes on the study in general: It was the non-shared clonotypes that had lower generation probabilities than clonotypes shared by all four donors. Sample collection involved blood only; tissue repertoires are likely different. When naive CD4 clonotypes were compared across a handful of donors, approximately 5% were shared.

Data came from immunoSEQ multiplex PCR; TCRdb stores just in-frame clones and leaves some out. The table includes about 590,000 clones, roughly 95% detected once. Naive CD8 cells lacked CD45RO, underwent positive selection for CCR7 and left out terminally differentiated effector memory CD45RA+ cells. J was trimmed by 2 bases and V by 2 bases; bases with no gene match: 15. Germline assignment: CDR1 WNHNN and CDR2 SYGVQD (reference sequence). The CDR3 totals 18 residues. Concerning this clone itself: Its antigen remains unidentified.

Sequenced: naive CD8+ T cells sorted from blood. The source of this sequence is a woman in her 30s in good health. The V and J genes are TRBV10-1 and TRBJ2-7; TRBD2 agrees at 7 bases. CDR3 coding DNA: TGCGCCAGCAGTGAGGAATGGCGGGAGTGTTTGCTCGCCTACGAGCAGTACTTC. Protein product: CASSEEWRECLLAYEQYF.